A single sample is the source of the 19 T cell receptor beta chains below, sequenced in a study of T cell repertoires in cytomegalovirus infection. Via MiXCR, TCRdb re-called the reads, giving one row per CDR3 protein. The sample carries around 280,000 distinct CDR3 sequences, roughly 15% recorded once. The sample comprised PBMCs. The source is a human donor in good health (CMV status not recorded). Some clones in this sample may be carry-over from other donors' samples.

This clonotype was seen a few times. The rearrangement joins TRBV14 to TRBJ1-1; D may be TRBD1 (5 bases). The germline V gene encodes CDR1 SGHDN and CDR2 FVKESK. Trimming removed 3 bases from V and 5 bases from J, with 16 bases in between. The CDR3 sequence is 15 residues long. The CDR3 nucleotides are TGTGCCAGCAGCCATTTACGGGGGGGGGGGACTGAAGCTTTCTTT. It yields the protein CASSHLRGGGTEAFF.

This clonotype appeared a few times. This chain uses TRBV6-6 with TRBJ2-5; unclear D gene. In germline, CDR1 is MNHNY, CDR2 SVGAGI (reference sequence). Trimming pared 1 base from V and 5 bases from J, leaving 14 bases between. The CDR3 loop spans 15 amino acids. The CDR3 loop reads CASSYFRTRQETQYF. The CDR3 DNA follows: TGTGCCAGCAGTTACTTTCGGACCCGCCAGGAGACCCAGTACTTC.

The table lists this clonotype with many counts. V usage is TRBV7-6 and J usage is TRBJ1-3; no reliable D call. The CDR3 sequence is 15 residues long. V was pared by 4 bases and J by 0 bases, with 10 bases between. Germline CDR1 reads SGHVS; CDR2 reads FNYEAQ. The CDR3 sequence is CASSSEAFSGNTIYF. CDR3 in DNA: TGTGCCAGCAGCTCCGAAGCCTTCTCTGGAAACACCATATATTTT. Based on the CDR3 plus reference TRBV7-6 and TRBJ1-3, the full variable domain is GAGVSQSPRYKVTKRGQDVALRCDPISGHVSLYWYRQALGQGPEFLTYFNYEAQQDKSGLPNDRFSAERPEGSISTLTIQRTEQRDSAMYRCASSSEAFSGNTIYFGEGSWLTVV.

V gene TRBV2 combines with J gene TRBJ2-5; 9 positions agree with TRBD2. This CDR3 spans 16 amino acids. In germline, CDR1 is SNHLY, CDR2 FYNNEI. After removal of 2 bases from V and 5 bases from J, the junction contained 9 bases not matched to a gene. CDR3 DNA sequence: TGTGCCAGCAGTGAACATTTGCTAGCGGGGTCCGAGACCCAGTACTTC. As protein: CASSEHLLAGSETQYF.

This clonotype was found many times. The chain joins TRBV7-9 to TRBJ2-3, with a tentative D call TRBD1 (6 bases). V was shortened by 5 bases and J by 6 bases, with 24 bases between the two germline ends. Germline V gives CDR1 SEHNR, CDR2 FQNEAQ (reference sequence). The CDR3 runs 17 residues. The CDR3 loop reads CASSKGTLGSNTDTQYF. Here the CDR3 DNA reads TGTGCCAGCAGCAAAGGGACATTGGGGTCTAATACGGATACGCAGTATTTT.

This clonotype was seen many times. This chain joins TRBV7-2 and TRBJ2-1, with D perhaps assigned TRBD1 or TRBD2 (5 bases each). Trimming shortened V by 3 bases and J by 9 bases, and 12 bases separated the two germline ends. This CDR3 has 13 amino acids. Germline V lookup: CDR1 SGHTA, CDR2 FQGNSA. CDR3 region: CASSLGVGGEQFF. The DNA of the CDR3 is TGTGCCAGCAGCTTGGGGGTTGGAGGTGAGCAGTTCTTC.

The rearrangement joins TRBV19 to TRBJ2-1, with TRBD2 as a possible D gene (6 bases). Per the germline V gene, CDR1 is LNHDA and CDR2 is SQIVND (reference sequence). This CDR3 contains 15 residues. Trimming removed 5 bases from V and 0 bases from J, with 11 bases in between. The CDR3 spells CASSVGTSSYNEQFF. The CDR3 bases are TGTGCCAGTAGTGTCGGGACTTCCTCCTACAATGAGCAGTTCTTC.

DNA for the CDR3: TGCGCCAGCAGCTTGTCCGACAGGGATCAAGAGACCCAGTACTTC. Its protein is CASSLSDRDQETQYF. The chain recombines TRBV5-1 with TRBJ2-5; 7 bases agree with TRBD1. The J segment lost 2 bases and the V segment lost 1 base, leaving 5 bases of the junction unmatched. The germline V gene encodes CDR1 SGHRS and CDR2 YFSETQ. The length of the CDR3 is 15 residues.

This clonotype occurred many times. The chain employs TRBV28 and TRBJ1-2, with 8 bases fitting TRBD1. This CDR3 contains 13 residues. CDR1 and CDR2 (germline): MDHEN, SYDVKM. Germline trimming cut 6 bases from V and 2 bases from J; bases unmatched to any gene: 2. CDR3: CASSRTGNYGYTF. CDR3 nucleotide sequence: TGTGCCAGCAGCCGGACAGGGAACTATGGCTACACCTTC.

This clonotype was seen many times. The rearrangement uses TRBV7-2 and TRBJ2-2, with unresolved D. Germline CDR1 and CDR2: SGHTA and FQGNSA. The ends were cut back, 0 bases at V and 6 bases at J, with 8 bases in the middle. The CDR3 length is 14 residues. The CDR3 here is CASSLAFVSGELFF. The CDR3, as DNA: TGTGCCAGCAGCTTAGCGTTTGTATCCGGGGAGCTGTTTTTT. Looking up the rest from reference TRBV7-2 and TRBJ2-2 gives the full variable domain: GAGVSQSPSNKVTEKGKDVELRCDPISGHTALYWYRQSLGQGLEFLIYFQGNSAPDKSGLPSDRFSAERTGGSVSTLTIQRTQQEDSAVYLCASSLAFVSGELFFGEGSRLTVL.

The genes are TRBV7-6 and TRBJ1-4; 7 positions match TRBD1. The CDR3 runs 15 residues. Germline CDR1 SGHVS, CDR2 FNYEAQ. Trimming removed 5 bases from V and 8 bases from J; junction bases left unmatched: 11. This CDR3 reads CASSPPGQHLEKLFF. The CDR3 nucleotides are TGTGCCAGCAGCCCGCCGGGACAGCATCTCGAAAAACTGTTTTTT.

The table lists this clonotype with a few counts. The V gene is TRBV2, the J gene TRBJ2-2; possible D gene TRBD2, 6 bases. V was pared by 9 bases and J by 6 bases, with 8 bases between. Germline loops: CDR1 SNHLY, CDR2 FYNNEI. CDR3 length: 11 amino acids. CDR3 protein: CARGGAGELFF. The CDR3 DNA reads TGTGCCAGGGGAGGTGCCGGGGAGCTGTTTTTT.

CDR3 protein: CSARDLEGPSYNEQFF. The CDR3 coding sequence is TGCAGTGCTAGAGACTTGGAGGGCCCATCCTACAATGAGCAGTTCTTC. The J gene is TRBJ2-1, the V gene TRBV20-1; a possible D gene is TRBD2 (6 bases). The germline V gene encodes CDR1 DFQATT and CDR2 SNEGSKA (reference sequence). With 0 bases removed from V and 1 base from J, the gap between germline ends came to 13 bases. The CDR3 has 16 residues.

In this sample, this clonotype turned up a few times. The chain has TRBV29-1 and TRBJ1-1, with D unresolved. This CDR3 comprises 16 residues. CDR1 is SQVTM, CDR2 ANQGSEA, per germline. The germline V and J ends were trimmed by 4 bases and 1 base, with 19 bases remaining between them. This chain's CDR3 is CSVVGFGVFSNTEAFF. In nucleotides, the CDR3 is TGCAGCGTTGTTGGATTTGGTGTGTTTTCGAACACTGAAGCTTTCTTT.

This clonotype appeared many times. CDR3 loop: CATVRLLMGEAFF. CDR3 sequence (DNA): TGTGCCACCGTAAGACTGTTAATGGGTGAAGCTTTCTTT. The chain employs TRBV6-1 and TRBJ1-1, with D unresolved. Trimming stripped 10 bases from V and 7 bases from J, with 19 bases between. The CDR3 totals 13 residues. Looked up from germline, CDR1 is MNHNS and CDR2 is SASEGT.

This clonotype was seen at least ten times. This chain connects TRBV7-2 to TRBJ2-2, with 7 bases matching TRBD1. This CDR3 has 14 residues. J lost 5 bases, V lost 3 bases, and 3 bases had no gene match. The germline gives CDR1 SGHTA, CDR2 FQGNSA. The CDR3, as DNA: TGTGCCAGCAGCTTGGGACAGCCGACCGGGGAGCTGTTTTTT. Its translation is CASSLGQPTGELFF.

As regards this clonotype: A clone one base away is much larger, so this may be a read error. The chain employs TRBV7-6 and TRBJ1-6; possible D gene TRBD1, 6 bases. The CDR3 sequence is 16 residues long. Germline V gene sequence: CDR1 SGHVS, CDR2 FNYEAQ. With 5 bases removed from V and 8 bases from J, the gap between germline ends came to 19 bases. CDR3 in amino acids: CASSDTTLTGYSPLHF. The CDR3 coding sequence is TGTGCCAGCAGCGACACCACCCTGACAGGTTATTCACCCCTCCACTTT.

This clonotype was seen a few times. The gene calls are TRBV5-4 and TRBJ1-1; TRBD1 matches 7 bases. CDR3 length equals 14 residues. With V trimmed by 4 bases and J by 6 bases, 9 bases remained unmatched. Germline lookup yields CDR1 SGHNT and CDR2 YYREEE (reference sequence). The CDR3 here is CASSGLTGLAEAFF. The CDR3 region has the DNA TGTGCCAGCAGCGGACTGACAGGGCTCGCTGAAGCTTTCTTT.

This clonotype was found a few times. The J gene is TRBJ2-7, the V gene TRBV7-8; TRBD2 agrees at 11 bases. The CDR3 is made up of 15 amino acids. The ends lost 3 bases at V and 4 bases at J; junction bases unmatched: 5. Germline CDR1 is SGHVS and CDR2 is FQNEAQ. The CDR3: CASSFLAGGRYEQYF. The CDR3 DNA reads as TGTGCCAGCAGCTTCCTAGCGGGAGGTCGTTACGAGCAGTACTTC.